This T cell receptor (beta chain) came from a study of cytomegalovirus exposure and HLA in healthy donors. Background on the study: Sequencing of 150 million to 200 million T cells in an earlier analysis found 120 million or so unique TCR beta sequences. The study's findings and limits: As a later analysis showed, a missense DCLRE1C variant was linked to trimming of TCR beta V- and J-genes. It emerged from a later analysis that several of the most significant clusters appeared to be linked to common viral pathogens.

The PCR contained 60 Vbeta and 13 Jbeta primers. Clones were read by immunoSEQ multiplex PCR, and TCRdb kept only the in-frame ones, dropping some. This sample has some 120,000 clones, with approximately 80% found just once. Concerning this clone: The antigen is unknown.

The V gene lost 5 bases and the J gene lost 0 bases, with 14 bases spanning the gap. The CDR3 loop spans 15 amino acids. Germline-derived CDR1 and CDR2 are MDHEN and SYDVKM. The TCR was taken from a man aged 40-49 years in good health and CMV-seropositive. The sequencing input was PBMCs. The chain carries TRBV28 and TRBJ2-7, with a possible D match to TRBD2 (6 bases). CDR3 protein: CASSSASGDSYEQYF. DNA for the CDR3: TGTGCCAGCAGTAGTGCCTCGGGGGACTCCTACGAGCAGTACTTC. Full variable domain (remainder filled in from reference TRBV28 and TRBJ2-7): DVKVTQSSRYLVKRTGEKVFLECVQDMDHENMFWYRQDPGLGLRLIYFSYDVKMKEKGDIPEGYSVSREKKERFSLILESASTNQTSMYLCASSSASGDSYEQYFGPGTRLTVT.